The 16 T cell receptor beta chains in this list originate from one sample, sequenced in a study of identical twins. TCRdb independently ran MiXCR on the 5' RACE reads; one entry per CDR3 protein. The sample lists about 570,000 distinct CDR3 sequences; around 9.6% were seen once. These same data were also listed under a study on yellow fever vaccine responses in identical twins.

Input material: PBMCs. The receptors here all came from a woman between 18 and 30 years old in good health.

This clonotype came up many times. The chain carries TRBV4-1 and TRBJ2-3, with 7 bases identical to TRBD2. V lost 7 bases and J lost 2; bases outside the gene matches: 9. Germline V gene data show CDR1 as MGHRA and CDR2 as YSYEKL. CDR3 length equals 15 residues. In DNA form, the CDR3 reads TGCGCCAGCACCCGAGAGCTAGCGGACACAGATACGCAGTATTTT. Protein sequence: CASTRELADTDTQYF.

This clonotype occurred a few times. The V call is TRBV18, the J call TRBJ2-2, with no clear D. V was clipped by 0 bases and J by 7 bases, with 12 bases between them. CDR3 length: 15 amino acids. The germline gives CDR1 KGHSH, CDR2 LQKENI. CDR3 in amino acids: CASSPPVLVFGELFF. The CDR3 DNA is TGTGCCAGCTCACCACCGGTTTTGGTGTTCGGGGAGCTGTTTTTT. The variable domain in full, completed from reference TRBV18 and TRBJ2-2, reads NAGVMQNPRHLVRRRGQEARLRCSPMKGHSHVYWYRQLPEEGLKFMVYLQKENIIDESGMPKERFSAEFPKEGPSILRIQQVVRGDSAAYFCASSPPVLVFGELFFGEGSRLTVL.

The rearrangement links TRBV30 to TRBJ2-7, with 8 positions matching TRBD2. Germline V CDR1 and CDR2: GTSNPN, SVGIG (reference sequence). V lost 8 bases to trimming and J lost 0 bases; unmatched junction nucleotides: 3. This CDR3 comprises 12 residues. CDR3 sequence (DNA): TGTGCCGCCGGGAGGGGCTCCTACGAGCAGTACTTC. It translates to CAAGRGSYEQYF.

J is TRBJ2-1 and V is TRBV20-1; D ambiguous. The CDR3 runs 14 residues. CDR1 and CDR2 from the germline V gene are DFQATT and SNEGSKA (reference sequence). V lost 6 bases and J lost 0, with 12 bases in between. CDR3 nucleotides: TGCAGTGCAGCGAGGAGTTTCTCCTACAATGAGCAGTTCTTC. Amino acid sequence: CSAARSFSYNEQFF.

The chain has TRBV7-9 and TRBJ2-1; 7 bases match TRBD1. This CDR3 is built from 16 residues. The V gene's germline CDR1 is SEHNR and CDR2 FQNEAQ (reference sequence). V gave up 5 bases and J gave up 4 bases; unmatched junction bases: 11. DNA of the CDR3: TGTGCCAGCAGCACTGGACAGGTCCCACCGTACAATGAGCAGTTCTTC. It codes for CASSTGQVPPYNEQFF. Supplemented by reference TRBV7-9 and TRBJ2-1, the full variable domain reads DTGVSQNPRHKITKRGQNVTFRCDPISEHNRLYWYRQTLGQGPEFLTYFQNEAQLEKSRLLSDRFSAERPKGSFSTLEIQRTEQGDSAMYLCASSTGQVPPYNEQFFGPGTRLTVL.

This clonotype was detected only a few times. V and J are TRBV20-1 and TRBJ2-7; 11 positions agree with TRBD2. This CDR3 has 16 amino acids. Germline loops: CDR1 DFQATT, CDR2 SNEGSKA (reference sequence). The V gene end was trimmed by 0 bases and the J gene end by 4 bases; junction bases not matched to a gene: 8. The CDR3 DNA follows: TGCAGTGCTAGAGATCTCACTAGCGGGAGTTTGTACGAGCAGTACTTC. Translated, it gives CSARDLTSGSLYEQYF.

This clonotype was detected ten times or more. V gene TRBV5-1 combines with J gene TRBJ2-7, with 8 positions matching TRBD2. Germline V gene sequence: CDR1 SGHRS, CDR2 YFSETQ. The CDR3 spans 15 residues. V trimming: 0 bases; J trimming: 2 bases; junction bases outside the gene matches: 4. CDR3 nucleotide sequence: TGCGCCAGCAGCTTGGAAGTAGCGGGGCCCTACGAGCAGTACTTC. Translating gives CASSLEVAGPYEQYF.

The rearrangement links TRBV9 to TRBJ2-4; TRBD1 might be the D (6 bases). Germline-derived CDR1 and CDR2 are SGDLS and YYNGEE. The germline V and J ends were trimmed by 0 bases and 1 base, with 11 bases remaining between them. The CDR3 extends over 16 amino acids. The CDR3 bases are TGTGCCAGCAGCGTAGGCGTGGGGGCGGCCAAAAACATTCAGTACTTC. As protein: CASSVGVGAAKNIQYF.

This clonotype was recorded many times. J is TRBJ2-1 and V is TRBV7-8; weak D call: TRBD2 (5 bases). Looked up from germline, CDR1 is SGHVS and CDR2 is FQNEAQ. V gave up 6 bases and J gave up 3 bases, with 9 bases separating them. The CDR3 sequence is 13 residues long. CDR3 amino acids: CASRGSGYNEQFF. The CDR3 bases are TGTGCCAGCAGGGGCAGCGGCTACAATGAGCAGTTCTTC.

In this sample, this clonotype turned up many times. The chain links TRBV29-1 to TRBJ2-5; 11 nucleotides line up with TRBD2. The CDR3 extends over 14 amino acids. Germline V lookup: CDR1 SQVTM, CDR2 ANQGSEA. V trimming: 3 bases; J trimming: 5 bases; junction bases outside the gene matches: 5. The CDR3: CSVETSGIGETQYF. The CDR3 DNA reads TGCAGCGTTGAGACTAGCGGGATCGGTGAGACCCAGTACTTC.

This clonotype was recorded at least ten times. The genes are TRBV12-3 or TRBV12-4 and TRBJ1-4; D is uncertain. The CDR3 totals 13 residues. V shed 1 base and J shed 2 bases, with 2 bases lying between them. In DNA form, the CDR3 reads TGTGCCAGCAGTTTAGAGACTAATGAAAAACTGTTTTTT. Translating it yields CASSLETNEKLFF.

Comments on this clonotype: Germline and junction disagree at one end, which may indicate a read error. This chain connects TRBV20-1 to TRBJ2-4; 8 bases agree with TRBD1. Germline assignment: CDR1 DFQATT and CDR2 SNEGSKA (reference sequence). CDR3 length equals 16 residues. CDR3 region: CCAGTGGFLAKNIQYF. DNA of the CDR3: TGCTGTGCGGGGACAGGCGGCTTTCTAGCCAAAAACATTCAGTACTTC.

This clonotype came up a few times. The chain joins TRBV15 to TRBJ2-3, with no clear D. V was cut by 0 bases and J by 0 bases, with 13 bases left in between. There are 17 residues in the CDR3. Germline CDR1 is LNHNV and CDR2 is YYDKDF (reference sequence). CDR3 sequence reads: CATSRDDGVSSTDTQYF. The CDR3 DNA reads as TGTGCCACCAGCAGAGATGATGGGGTCTCTAGCACAGATACGCAGTATTTT.

The gene calls are TRBV29-1 and TRBJ1-1; D perhaps matches TRBD1 (6 bases). The V gene lost 5 bases and the J gene lost 0 bases, with 16 bases spanning the gap. Germline loops: CDR1 SQVTM, CDR2 ANQGSEA. The CDR3 totals 15 residues. The chain's CDR3 is CSVHIDRTMNTEAFF. DNA for the CDR3: TGCAGCGTTCACATAGACAGGACCATGAACACTGAAGCTTTCTTT.

The V gene is TRBV7-9, the J gene TRBJ1-6, with 7 bases fitting TRBD1. From germline, CDR1 is SEHNR and CDR2 FQNEAQ (reference sequence). This CDR3 comprises 14 residues. The V and J ends lost 5 bases and 9 bases, in that order; junction bases with no gene match: 7. This CDR3 is CASSQGGGRSPLHF. The CDR3 bases are TGTGCCAGCAGCCAGGGGGGGGGTCGTTCACCCCTCCACTTT.

This clonotype was counted between two and nine times. As DNA, the CDR3 is TGTGCCAGCAGTTTAGTGAGGGGGGCGCAGTATTTT. It translates to CASSLVRGAQYF. This chain links TRBV28 with TRBJ2-3; tentatively, D is TRBD1 or TRBD2 (6 bases each). Germline loops: CDR1 MDHEN, CDR2 SYDVKM. V lost 2 bases and J 10 bases, leaving 10 bases between the germline ends. The length of the CDR3 is 12 residues.